A single sample gave rise to the 26 T cell receptor beta chains below, sequenced in a study of T cells after yellow fever vaccination. Each CDR3 protein gets one entry after TCRdb re-called the 5' RACE reads with MiXCR. Found here are 300,000 to 350,000 distinct CDR3 sequences, around 3.9% of them singletons; the top ten hold less than 25%. Sample: PBMCs, taken 5 days after the yellow fever booster vaccination. The receptors were sampled from a young man who received the YFV17D yellow fever vaccine.

This clonotype has a handful of counts. The chain combines TRBV3-1 with TRBJ1-1; 7 bases map to TRBD1. Trimming cost V 0 bases and J 0 bases; bases outside gene matches: 1. This CDR3 contains 15 residues. Germline lookup yields CDR1 LGHDT and CDR2 YNNKEL (reference sequence). The DNA for the CDR3 is TGTGCCAGCAGCCAAGATGGGACAGTGAACACTGAAGCTTTCTTT. Translation: CASSQDGTVNTEAFF.

J is TRBJ2-7 and V is TRBV19; tentatively, D is TRBD1 (6 bases). The CDR3 extends over 13 amino acids. V shed 6 bases and J shed 3 bases, with 12 bases lying between them. Per germline, CDR1 LNHDA and CDR2 SQIVND (reference sequence). This CDR3 reads CASRGTGSYEQYF. Here the CDR3 DNA reads TGTGCCAGTAGAGGAACAGGGAGCTACGAGCAGTACTTC.

This clonotype showed up just a few times. The genes are TRBV12-3 or TRBV12-4 and TRBJ1-5, with D perhaps matching TRBD1 (6 bases). The V gene lost 8 bases and the J gene lost 3 bases, with 17 bases spanning the gap. The length of the CDR3 is 15 residues. This chain's CDR3 is CASANRDLDNQPQHF. Written as DNA, the CDR3 is TGTGCCAGCGCTAACAGGGACCTCGACAATCAGCCCCAGCATTTT.

This clonotype was seen at least ten times. The genes are TRBV5-1 and TRBJ1-2, with D hard to call. The CDR3 length is 15 residues. In germline, CDR1 is SGHRS, CDR2 YFSETQ. V lost 2 bases to trimming and J lost 2 bases, with 13 bases between them. The CDR3, as DNA: TGCGCCAGCAGCTTAAAAGACGGAGCCAACTATGGCTACACCTTC. Its protein is CASSLKDGANYGYTF.

This clonotype was detected only once. Mismatch with germline at one junction end may stem from a read error. The chain links TRBV6-5 to TRBJ1-1; 8 nucleotides agree with TRBD1. The CDR3 loop spans 15 amino acids. Germline values: CDR1 MNHEY, CDR2 SVGAGI. CDR3 coding DNA: TGTGACAGCAGCTACGACAGGGGTCCGAACACTGAAGCTTTCTTT. This gives the protein CDSSYDRGPNTEAFF.

This rearrangement joins TRBV5-1 to TRBJ2-5; D remains unclear. Germline V gene data show CDR1 as SGHRS and CDR2 as YFSETQ. CDR3 size: 14 residues. V lost 4 bases, J lost 1 base, and 11 bases lay in between. Here the CDR3 DNA reads TGCGCCAGCAGCCCTGAACGCCTCCAAGAGACCCAGTACTTC. It is translated as CASSPERLQETQYF.

In this sample, this clonotype turned up many times. This chain joins TRBV14 and TRBJ1-1; no firm D call. Germline assignment: CDR1 SGHDN and CDR2 FVKESK. This CDR3 has 14 residues. Trimming pared 0 bases from V and 4 bases from J, leaving 9 bases between. The CDR3 sequence is CASSQDPASTEAFF. The CDR3 bases are TGTGCCAGCAGCCAAGATCCGGCGTCCACTGAAGCTTTCTTT. Complete variable domain (other parts from reference TRBV14 and TRBJ1-1): EAGVTQFPSHSVIEKGQTVTLRCDPISGHDNLYWYRRVMGKEIKFLLHFVKESKQDESGMPNNRFLAERTGGTYSTLKVQPAELEDSGVYFCASSQDPASTEAFFGQGTRLTVV.

This clonotype turned up a few times. V usage is TRBV3-1 and J usage is TRBJ2-5; D unresolved. The V end lost 2 bases, the J end lost 6 bases, and 13 bases lay between the germline ends. The CDR3 is made up of 14 amino acids. The germline gives CDR1 LGHDT, CDR2 YNNKEL (reference sequence). The CDR3 coding sequence is TGTGCCAGCAGCCAATCCCCGAGTGGGCAGACCCAGTACTTC. Its translation: CASSQSPSGQTQYF.

Here the CDR3 DNA reads TGTGCCAGCAGCTTAGGAATGTTGGACACCGCTAACTATGGCTACACCTTC. It translates to CASSLGMLDTANYGYTF. The rearrangement joins TRBV11-1 to TRBJ1-2; TRBD1 is a possible D gene (5 bases). V shed 1 base and J shed 0 bases, with 15 bases lying between them. The CDR3 is 17 amino acids. Germline CDR1 reads SGHAT; CDR2 reads FQDESV (reference sequence).

This clonotype was recorded a few times. The chain is built from TRBV20-1 and TRBJ2-1; D ambiguous. The CDR3 has 16 residues. The V end was cut by 6 bases, the J end by 0 bases, with 18 bases between. Germline assignment: CDR1 DFQATT and CDR2 SNEGSKA (reference sequence). Here the CDR3 DNA reads TGCAGTGCCCCCGATACCAGAGCTGGCTCCTACAATGAGCAGTTCTTC. Translated, it gives CSAPDTRAGSYNEQFF.

This chain joins TRBV20-1 and TRBJ1-5; 9 bases match TRBD1. Trimming removed 3 bases from V and 5 bases from J; junction bases left unmatched: 2. CDR3 length equals 13 residues. Germline CDR1 reads DFQATT; CDR2 reads SNEGSKA (reference sequence). CDR3 nucleotide sequence: TGCAGTGCTAGGACAGGGGGAGATCAGCCCCAGCATTTT. Amino acids: CSARTGGDQPQHF.

This clonotype was counted between two and nine times. The J gene is TRBJ1-1, the V gene TRBV10-3; D call uncertain. Germline V gene lookup returns CDR1 ENHRY and CDR2 SYGVKD. CDR3 length: 10 residues. Between the trimmed V and J ends, which lost 7 bases and 6 bases, there was a span of 6 bases. This CDR3 is CAIKEAEAFF. CDR3 DNA sequence: TGTGCCATCAAGGAGGCTGAAGCTTTCTTT.

J is TRBJ1-1 and V is TRBV6-5, with D uncertain. The CDR3 totals 14 residues. The V gene's germline CDR1 is MNHEY and CDR2 SVGAGI. Trimming left V 4 bases short and J 2 bases short, with 11 bases between. CDR3 DNA: TGTGCCAGCAGTTTCTCGCAGGCCAACACTGAAGCTTTCTTT. Amino acids: CASSFSQANTEAFF.

The V call is TRBV11-2, the J call TRBJ2-1; 7 bases line up with TRBD2. This CDR3 contains 17 residues. Germline values: CDR1 SGHAT, CDR2 FQNNGV. The junction had 8 bases not matched to a gene; V was cut back by 1 base and J by 2 bases. For the CDR3, the DNA is TGTGCCAGCAGCTTAGGACCCCCCGGGACTACCTACAATGAGCAGTTCTTC. As protein: CASSLGPPGTTYNEQFF.

The gene calls are TRBV12-3 or TRBV12-4 and TRBJ1-2; unclear D gene. V shed 1 base and J shed 4 bases, with 13 bases lying between them. The CDR3 extends over 15 amino acids. In DNA, the CDR3 is TGTGCCAGCAGTTTAGGAGCCTCCCCCGGCTATGGCTACACCTTC. Its translation: CASSLGASPGYGYTF.

In its sample, this clonotype was seen a few times. The junction departs from germline at one end; a sequencing error may be responsible. The chain uses TRBV7-3 and TRBJ2-1; D not certain. CDR1 and CDR2 (germline): SGHTA, FQGTGA. The CDR3 totals 14 residues. The CDR3 reads CASSLGSSGNDQFF. The CDR3 nucleotides are TGTGCCAGCAGCTTAGGAAGCAGTGGGAATGATCAGTTCTTC.

The rearrangement uses TRBV18 and TRBJ2-1, with D perhaps matching TRBD2 (5 bases). The length of the CDR3 is 17 residues. Germline CDR1 KGHSH, CDR2 LQKENI. V lost 3 bases to trimming and J lost 0 bases, with 15 bases between them. This chain's CDR3 is CASSPRTGLFSYNEQFF. DNA of the CDR3: TGTGCCAGCTCACCGCGTACGGGATTGTTCTCCTACAATGAGCAGTTCTTC.

V usage is TRBV4-3 and J usage is TRBJ2-3, with 8 bases lining up with TRBD2. The germline gives CDR1 LGHNA, CDR2 YSLEER. The CDR3 is 17 amino acids. The ends lost 0 bases at V and 2 bases at J; junction bases unmatched: 7. In nucleotides, the CDR3 is TGCGCCAGCAGCCAAGATGAGGGCGGGGGGAACACAGATACGCAGTATTTT. Translation: CASSQDEGGGNTDTQYF.

This clonotype was detected only a few times. V gene TRBV2 combines with J gene TRBJ2-6; D may be TRBD2 (5 bases). The CDR3 has 18 amino acids. CDR1 and CDR2 from the germline V gene are SNHLY and FYNNEI. The V gene lost 6 bases and the J gene lost 0 bases, with 18 bases spanning the gap. In DNA form, the CDR3 reads TGTGCCAGCAGAAATAATCCGGGGAAAAGCTCTGGGGCCAACGTCCTGACTTTC. This encodes CASRNNPGKSSGANVLTF.

This clonotype was recorded at least ten times. The chain recombines TRBV2 with TRBJ2-6; 8 nucleotides align to TRBD1. The CDR3 loop spans 13 amino acids. Germline-derived CDR1 and CDR2 are SNHLY and FYNNEI. V lost 9 bases and J lost 4; bases outside the gene matches: 2. The CDR3 here is CARQGGGANVLTF. CDR3 in DNA: TGTGCCAGACAGGGGGGCGGGGCCAACGTCCTGACTTTC.

This clonotype was recorded many times. This chain connects TRBV4-1 to TRBJ1-2; no firm D call. The germline CDR1 and CDR2 sequences are MGHRA and YSYEKL. The V end lost 1 base, the J end lost 7 bases, and 16 bases lay between the germline ends. The CDR3 runs 15 residues. The CDR3 nucleotides are TGCGCCAGCAGCCAAGGGGAACTAAACCCAGCTGGCTACACCTTC. Translation gives CASSQGELNPAGYTF.

The chain has TRBV4-1 and TRBJ1-2; TRBD1 might be the D (5 bases). This CDR3 region has 14 residues. Germline CDR1 and CDR2: MGHRA and YSYEKL. The V end lost 1 base, the J end lost 4 bases, and 10 bases lay between the germline ends. The DNA of the CDR3 is TGCGCCAGCAGCCAAGCTGGGGGAGTCTATGGCTACACCTTC. Translation: CASSQAGGVYGYTF.

This sequence joins TRBV20-1 and TRBJ1-3; 7 bases are shared with TRBD1. Germline lookup yields CDR1 DFQATT and CDR2 SNEGSKA (reference sequence). Trimming at V came to 6 bases and at J to 4 bases, leaving 12 bases not matched to a gene. There are 15 residues in the CDR3. The CDR3, as DNA: TGCAGTGCCCCCTTACAGGGGCAGAAAGGAAACACCATATATTTT. Translated: CSAPLQGQKGNTIYF.

This clonotype was found a few times. The V and J genes are TRBV7-9 and TRBJ2-7; TRBD2 agrees at 13 bases. CDR3 length equals 16 residues. V lost 5 bases to trimming and J lost 1 base; unmatched junction nucleotides: 5. Germline CDR1 and CDR2: SEHNR and FQNEAQ (reference sequence). The CDR3, as DNA: TGTGCCAGCAGCGGCTGGACTAGCGGGGGTTCCTACGAGCAGTACTTC. It is translated as CASSGWTSGGSYEQYF.

This clonotype was detected many times. The J gene is TRBJ2-1, the V gene TRBV5-1, with D perhaps TRBD1 (5 bases). CDR1 is SGHRS, CDR2 YFSETQ, per germline. Trimming pared 0 bases from V and 6 bases from J, leaving 16 bases between. The CDR3 spans 16 residues. CDR3 in amino acids: CASSLDGALQSNEQFF. Written as DNA, the CDR3 is TGCGCCAGCAGCTTGGATGGGGCCCTTCAATCCAATGAGCAGTTCTTC.

There are many counts of this clonotype. The genes are TRBV18 and TRBJ2-2; the match to TRBD1 covers 7 bases. Germline CDR1 reads KGHSH; CDR2 reads LQKENI. With V trimmed by 4 bases and J by 7 bases, 9 bases remained unmatched. The CDR3 loop spans 15 amino acids. The CDR3 reads CASSRDRPMSGELFF. CDR3 in DNA: TGTGCCAGCTCACGGGACAGACCTATGAGCGGGGAGCTGTTTTTT.